These 12 T cell receptor beta chains were all obtained from the same sample, sequenced in a study of T cells in Graves' hyperthyroidism and ophthalmopathy. TCR beta CDR3 sequences were amplified from RNA transcripts. Initially, a first-round RT-PCR of the TCR CDR3 employed the HTBI primer set. In TCRdb, the multiplex PCR reads were re-called with MiXCR into one record per CDR3 protein. The data contain around 580,000 distinct CDR3 sequences, approximately 15% of them seen just once; the ten biggest clones take up about 17%. The specimen sequenced was blood. Receptors originate from a woman aged 18-35 years with Graves' hyperthyroidism.

In its sample, this clonotype was seen a few times. The V gene is TRBV10-3, the J gene TRBJ2-7, with 11 bases lining up with TRBD1. The V gene end was trimmed by 0 bases and the J gene end by 2 bases; junction bases not matched to a gene: 6. This CDR3 comprises 17 residues. Per germline, CDR1 ENHRY and CDR2 SYGVKD. CDR3 protein: CAISESLTGQGAYEQYF. The CDR3 DNA reads TGTGCCATCAGTGAGTCGCTAACGGGACAGGGGGCCTACGAGCAGTACTTC.

V and J are TRBV6-1 and TRBJ1-2; tentatively, D is TRBD1 (5 bases). The germline V gene encodes CDR1 MNHNS and CDR2 SASEGT. This CDR3 spans 12 amino acids. The ends were cut back, 7 bases at V and 4 bases at J, with 10 bases in the middle. Written as DNA, the CDR3 is TGTGCCAGCACGGAGGGACTCTATGGCTACACCTTC. Its translation: CASTEGLYGYTF.

The chain has TRBV12-3 or TRBV12-4 and TRBJ2-7, with 9 bases fitting TRBD1. V dropped 6 bases and J dropped 4; count of bases not matched to a gene: 10. CDR3 length: 15 amino acids. CDR3 bases: TGTGCCAGCAGCCCGGCCGGGACAGGGAGGTACGAGCAGTACTTC. It yields the protein CASSPAGTGRYEQYF.

This clonotype came up many times. J is TRBJ2-3 and V is TRBV5-1; D remains unclear. V was shortened by 0 bases and J by 6 bases, with 5 bases between the two germline ends. This CDR3 contains 12 residues. CDR1 is SGHRS, CDR2 YFSETQ, per germline. Here the CDR3 DNA reads TGCGCCAGCAGCTTGGGGAAGGATACGCAGTATTTT. Protein sequence: CASSLGKDTQYF.

The chain carries TRBV6-5 and TRBJ2-1, with 7 bases matching TRBD2. V lost 1 base and J lost 4; bases outside the gene matches: 1. Germline V gene lookup returns CDR1 MNHEY and CDR2 SVGAGI. The CDR3 has 14 residues. CDR3 sequence reads: CASSYLRGYNEQFF. DNA for the CDR3: TGTGCCAGCAGTTACTTGCGGGGGTACAATGAGCAGTTCTTC.

V gene TRBV27 combines with J gene TRBJ1-6; the D is unclear. Trimming left V 1 base short and J 6 bases short, with 19 bases between. The CDR3 sequence is 18 residues long. Germline CDR1 is MNHEY and CDR2 is SMNVEV (reference sequence). The CDR3 DNA reads as TGTGCCAGCAGTTTATATGACGGCAGCCAAACGCGTAATTCACCCCTCCACTTT. It encodes CASSLYDGSQTRNSPLHF.

In this sample, this clonotype turned up once. With a much larger clone just one base away, this may be a read error. The chain carries TRBV7-3 and TRBJ2-2, with D unresolved. The V end was cut by 3 bases, the J end by 7 bases, with 3 bases between. This CDR3 has 11 amino acids. From germline, CDR1 is SGHTA and CDR2 FQGTGA. CDR3: CASSFDGELFF. The CDR3 coding sequence is TGTGCCAGCAGCTTTGACGGGGAGCTGTTTTTT. The whole variable domain, filled in from reference TRBV7-3 and TRBJ2-2, reads GAGVSQTPSNKVTEKGKYVELRCDPISGHTALYWYRQSLGQGPEFLIYFQGTGAADDSGLPNDRFFAVRPEGSVSTLKIQRTERGDSAVYLCASSFDGELFFGEGSRLTVL.

The gene calls are TRBV9 and TRBJ2-2; 9 bases are a match to TRBD1. V was clipped by 4 bases and J by 4 bases; unmatched bases: 8. Looked up from germline, CDR1 is SGDLS and CDR2 is YYNGEE. This CDR3 is 16 amino acids long. The CDR3 DNA is TGTGCCAGCAGCCACTCTGGGACAGGGATCACCGGGGAGCTGTTTTTT. Translation: CASSHSGTGITGELFF.

This clonotype was detected many times. This chain joins TRBV7-9 and TRBJ1-1; unclear D gene. V lost 5 bases, J lost 5 bases, and 15 bases lay in between. This CDR3 has 14 residues. Germline loops: CDR1 SEHNR, CDR2 FQNEAQ (reference sequence). CDR3 residues: CASSTITGKTEAFF. The CDR3 DNA sequence: TGTGCCAGCAGCACCATCACTGGAAAGACTGAAGCTTTCTTT.

The chain combines TRBV3-1 with TRBJ2-4; tentatively, D is TRBD1 (6 bases). The CDR3 has 15 residues. CDR1 and CDR2 (germline): LGHDT, YNNKEL (reference sequence). The V end was cut by 5 bases, the J end by 4 bases, with 15 bases between. CDR3 amino acids: CASSANGQLKNIQYF. CDR3 DNA: TGTGCCAGCAGCGCTAACGGACAGCTAAAAAACATTCAGTACTTC.

This clonotype occurred a few times. CDR3 sequence (DNA): TGTGCCGGACTGGGGCGGGAGTTGAATAATGAGCAGTTCTTC. Encoded protein: CAGLGRELNNEQFF. The chain employs TRBV7-9 and TRBJ2-1, with 7 nucleotides matching TRBD2. CDR3 size: 14 residues. The J segment lost 7 bases and the V segment lost 11 bases, leaving 14 bases of the junction unmatched. Germline V lookup: CDR1 SEHNR, CDR2 FQNEAQ (reference sequence).

This clonotype showed up many times. The chain couples TRBV28 to TRBJ2-7; 9 nucleotides agree with TRBD2. The length of the CDR3 is 15 residues. Germline V gene sequence: CDR1 MDHEN, CDR2 SYDVKM. V lost 7 bases to trimming and J lost 7 bases; unmatched junction nucleotides: 14. The DNA for the CDR3 is TGTGCCAGCAACTCCTATAGCGGGAGTGAAGGAGAGCAGTACTTC. It translates to CASNSYSGSEGEQYF.